The entry below describes one TCR beta chain. Profiled with immunoSEQ multiplex PCR; TCRdb holds only in-frame clones, not every one. The sample holds tens of thousands of clones; over 85% are singletons and the top ten take roughly 1.2%. This specimen comes from a study of control samples from healthy donors and cancer patients. In germline, CDR1 is SEHNR, CDR2 FQNEAQ (reference sequence). The length of the CDR3 is 14 residues. V was cut by 1 base and J by 3 bases, with 6 bases left in between. The chain uses TRBV7-9 and TRBJ2-2, with TRBD1 as a possible D gene (5 bases). The sequence came from a woman between 35 and 50 years old with lung cancer. The material sequenced was PBMCs. The CDR3 region is CASSLGGHTGELFF. In DNA, the CDR3 is TGTGCCAGCAGCTTAGGGGGCCACACCGGGGAGCTGTTTTTT.